The rows below give T cell receptor beta chains drawn from one sample of a study of T cell responses to AZD1222 COVID-19 vaccine. Some clones are missing from TCRdb's copy, which holds only in-frame ones; the method was immunoSEQ multiplex PCR. The sample contains about 120,000 clones, around 94% of which appear only once. Sample: peripheral blood, taken on day 0 of AZD1222 vaccination. The source of these receptors is an adult in good health. Each CDR3 is given with its conserved first and last residue. A D gene is named only where the DNA matches it firmly. Clone sizes are given selectively: once, few, many, or a class where the clone is expanded.

j_gene | abundance | v_gene | d_gene | CDR3aa | CDR3nt
TRBJ1-6 | once | TRBV18 | TRBD1 | CASSPIPTGDSPLHF | TGTGCCAGCTCACCAATACCTACAGGGGATTCACCCCTCCACTTT
TRBJ2-3 | . | TRBV28 | TRBD2 | CASREGYVADTQYF | TGTGCCAGCCGGGAGGGTTACGTCGCAGATACGCAGTATTTT
TRBJ1-1 | once | TRBV12-3/TRBV12-4 | . | CAIGTPTDTEAFF | TGTGCCATCGGGACACCGACGGACACTGAAGCTTTCTTT
TRBJ2-1 | . | TRBV28 | TRBD2 | CASSFGSGRTYNEQFF | TGTGCCAGCAGTTTTGGAAGCGGGAGGACCTACAATGAGCAGTTCTTC
TRBJ1-2 | . | TRBV28 | . | CASSFQLLNGYTF | TGTGCCAGCAGTTTTCAGCTACTCAATGGCTACACCTTC
TRBJ2-7 | . | TRBV29-1 | . | CSVGRQPFVRHEQYF | TGCAGCGTTGGGAGGCAGCCTTTTGTTCGCCACGAGCAGTACTTC
TRBJ2-1 | . | TRBV19 | . | CASSIGALTEQFF | TGTGCCAGTAGTATTGGAGCGTTGACTGAGCAGTTCTTC
TRBJ1-2 | . | TRBV18 | . | CASSPRQTNYGYTF | TGTGCCAGCTCACCACGACAGACGAACTATGGCTACACCTTC
TRBJ1-1 | . | TRBV11-2 | . | CASSLDSTEAFF | TGTGCCAGCAGCCTAGACAGCACTGAAGCTTTCTTT
TRBJ2-2 | . | TRBV30 | . | CAWNTRLAGELFF | TGTGCCTGGAATACTAGGCTTGCCGGGGAGCTGTTTTTT
TRBJ1-2 | . | TRBV15 | . | CATSRDHLQGNGYTF | TGTGCCACCAGCAGAGATCATCTCCAGGGAAATGGCTACACCTTC
TRBJ2-1 | . | TRBV28 | TRBD2 | CASTSTGLAGGLGEQFF | TGTGCCAGCACCTCCACGGGACTAGCGGGAGGGCTGGGTGAGCAGTTCTTC
TRBJ2-7 | . | TRBV18 | . | CASSLGAGQPYEQYF | TGTGCCAGCTCACTGGGAGCTGGACAGCCCTACGAGCAGTACTTC
TRBJ1-1 | . | TRBV10-1 | TRBD1 | CASSRTGPTEAFF | TGCGCCAGCAGTAGGACAGGACCGACTGAAGCTTTCTTT
TRBJ2-7 | once | TRBV29-1 | TRBD1 | CSVEDPQGAMYEQYF | TGCAGCGTTGAAGATCCGCAGGGGGCGATGTACGAGCAGTACTTC
TRBJ2-5 | . | TRBV6-2/TRBV6-3 | TRBD1 | CASSSGQGFPLQETQYF | TGTGCCAGCAGTTCGGGACAGGGGTTCCCCCTGCAAGAGACCCAGTACTTC
TRBJ1-4 | . | TRBV18 | . | CASSPSGGEKLFF | TGTGCCAGCTCACCTTCAGGTGGTGAAAAACTGTTTTTT
TRBJ1-4 | . | TRBV19 | . | CASSIGPQSNEKLFF | TGTGCCAGTAGTATAGGTCCCCAGAGTAATGAAAAACTGTTTTTT
TRBJ1-2 | once | TRBV6-5 | . | CASKGGAVGHYGYTF | TGTGCCAGCAAGGGTGGGGCAGTTGGACACTATGGCTACACCTTC
TRBJ2-2 | . | TRBV10-3 | . | CAISVLLEANTGELFF | TGTGCCATCAGTGTCTTGCTTGAGGCGAACACCGGGGAGCTGTTTTTT
TRBJ1-4 | . | TRBV7-9 | . | CASSSLIGGSLFF | TGTGCCAGCAGCTCTCTAATTGGAGGCAGCCTGTTTTTT
TRBJ1-2 | . | TRBV28 | TRBD1 | CASTTTGEGYGYTF | TGTGCCAGCACCACCACAGGGGAGGGATATGGCTACACCTTC
TRBJ1-4 | . | TRBV28 | . | CASSSRGGFNEKLFF | TGTGCCAGCAGTTCCCGTGGGGGGTTTAATGAAAAACTGTTTTTT
TRBJ2-1 | . | TRBV12-3/TRBV12-4 | . | CASSFGGHEQFF | TGTGCCAGCAGTTTCGGAGGCCATGAGCAGTTCTTC
TRBJ1-5 | . | TRBV6-4 | . | CASSMTAYQPQHF | TGTGCCAGCAGTATGACAGCATATCAGCCCCAGCATTTT
TRBJ2-3 | . | TRBV10-3 | TRBD2 | CAISAPEREGSDTQYF | TGTGCCATCAGTGCCCCTGAGCGGGAAGGGTCAGATACGCAGTATTTT